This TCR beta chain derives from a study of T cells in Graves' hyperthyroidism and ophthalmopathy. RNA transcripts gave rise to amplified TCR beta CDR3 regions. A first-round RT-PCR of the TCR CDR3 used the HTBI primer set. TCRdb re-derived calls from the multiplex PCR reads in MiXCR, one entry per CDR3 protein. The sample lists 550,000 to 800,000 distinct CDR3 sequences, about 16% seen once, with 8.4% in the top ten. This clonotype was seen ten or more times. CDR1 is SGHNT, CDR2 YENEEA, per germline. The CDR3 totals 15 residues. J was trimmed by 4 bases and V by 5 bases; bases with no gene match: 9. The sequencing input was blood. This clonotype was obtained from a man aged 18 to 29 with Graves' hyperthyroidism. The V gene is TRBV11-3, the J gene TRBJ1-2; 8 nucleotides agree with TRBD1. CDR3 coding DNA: TGTGCCAGCAGCATCACAGGGGGATGGCCCTATGGCTACACCTTC. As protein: CASSITGGWPYGYTF.